The rows below give T cell receptor beta chains drawn from one sample of a study of T cell responses to AZD1222 COVID-19 vaccine. Only in-frame clones appear in the TCRdb table, and some are missing; sequencing was by immunoSEQ multiplex PCR. Of 120,000 to 150,000 clones in the sample, approximately 93% are singletons; the top ten hold approximately 0.9%. The specimen was peripheral blood, collected on day 0 of MenACWY control vaccination. Source of these receptors: an adult in good health. The CDR3 runs from the conserved cysteine through the conserved F or W. The order of the fields is clone size, V gene, J gene, D gene, CDR3 DNA, CDR3 protein. The D gene is left open where the match is weak. Size is omitted from some rows. Given values are once, few, many or a class for expanded clones.

abundance: NA; v_gene: TRBV29-1; j_gene: TRBJ1-2; d_gene: NA; CDR3nt: TGCAGCGTTGAAGATCCCAGCAACTATGGCTACACCTTC; CDR3aa: CSVEDPSNYGYTF
abundance: NA; v_gene: TRBV10-1; j_gene: TRBJ2-7; d_gene: NA; CDR3nt: TGCGCCAGCAGTGAGTCTATCGGGGGCTACGAGCAGTACTTC; CDR3aa: CASSESIGGYEQYF
abundance: once; v_gene: TRBV5-4; j_gene: TRBJ1-5; d_gene: NA; CDR3nt: TGTGCCAGCAGCCGAGAAGGCAATCAGCCCCAGCATTTT; CDR3aa: CASSREGNQPQHF
abundance: NA; v_gene: TRBV4-2; j_gene: TRBJ1-6; d_gene: NA; CDR3nt: TGTGCCAGCAGCCAACAACAGGCAGATTCACCCCTCCACTTT; CDR3aa: CASSQQQADSPLHF
abundance: NA; v_gene: TRBV13; j_gene: TRBJ1-3; d_gene: NA; CDR3nt: TGTGCCAGCAGCGGCTGGGGAGAGGCAAACACCATATATTTT; CDR3aa: CASSGWGEANTIYF
abundance: NA; v_gene: TRBV5-4; j_gene: TRBJ2-7; d_gene: NA; CDR3nt: TGTGCCAGCAGCTTGGATGCGGGGATCTCCGAGCAGTACTTC; CDR3aa: CASSLDAGISEQYF
abundance: NA; v_gene: TRBV3-1/TRBV3-2; j_gene: TRBJ2-6; d_gene: NA; CDR3nt: TGTGCCAGCAGCCAAGGGTCCGGGGCCAACGTCCTGACTTTC; CDR3aa: CASSQGSGANVLTF
abundance: NA; v_gene: TRBV9; j_gene: TRBJ1-6; d_gene: NA; CDR3nt: TGTGCCAGCAGCGCCGAACAGGGAGGTAATTCACCCCTCCACTTT; CDR3aa: CASSAEQGGNSPLHF
abundance: NA; v_gene: TRBV4-2; j_gene: TRBJ2-2; d_gene: TRBD1; CDR3nt: TGTGCCAGCAGCTCTCGGGACAGGGTTTACACCGGGGAGCTGTTTTTT; CDR3aa: CASSSRDRVYTGELFF
abundance: NA; v_gene: TRBV6-2/TRBV6-3; j_gene: TRBJ2-1; d_gene: TRBD2; CDR3nt: TGTGCCAGCAGTTACTCCGCATCTGCTAGCGGGAGGACCTACAATGAGCAGTTCTTC; CDR3aa: CASSYSASASGRTYNEQFF